These T cell receptor beta chains were read from a single sample in a study of blood T cells in healthy people across ages. TCRdb analysed the 5' RACE reads with MiXCR anew, one entry per CDR3 protein. The sample shows some 700,000 distinct CDR3 sequences, about 24% of them seen only once. Specimen: blood. The receptor set was obtained from a man aged 65-85 years in good health. The CDR3 runs from the conserved cysteine through the conserved F or W. D genes are given only for firm matches. Size tells how often a clone was seen (once, few, many) or the class of an expanded clone, and some rows leave it out.

size	D	J	V	DNA	CDR3
few	.	TRBJ2-1	TRBV5-1	TGCGCCAGCAGCGCTGACGGGAATCACAATGAGCAGTTCTTC	CASSADGNHNEQFF
.	.	TRBJ1-1	TRBV18	TGTGCCAGCTCACCTGCGCAGGCTGAAGCTCTCTTT	CASSPAQAEALF
.	.	TRBJ2-2	TRBV10-3	TGTGCCATCGGGTTGAGCCTCTCGAACACCGGGGAGCTGTTTTTT	CAIGLSLSNTGELFF
few	.	TRBJ2-2	TRBV5-1	TGCGCCACCACAGTGCGGGGACCACTCGGGGAGCTGTTTTTT	CATTVRGPLGELFF
.	.	TRBJ2-3	TRBV3-1	TGTGCCAGCAGCCAGACTCCGAGGGAATCGTATTTT	CASSQTPRESYF
.	.	TRBJ2-7	TRBV18	TGTGCCAGCTCACCTGTCGTGGCGGGAGAGCAGTACTTC	CASSPVVAGEQYF
few	.	TRBJ2-2	TRBV5-1	TGCGCCAGCAGCTTGGTCACTTACAACACCGGGGAGCTGTTTTTT	CASSLVTYNTGELFF
.	TRBD2	TRBJ2-5	TRBV24-1	TGTGCCACCAGTGATCACCGGCTAGCGGGAGGCCGCCAAGAGACCCAGTACTTC	CATSDHRLAGGRQETQYF
few	.	TRBJ1-4	TRBV27	TGTGCCAGCAGTTTATATAGGGCTAATGAAAAACTGTTTTTT	CASSLYRANEKLFF
.	TRBD1	TRBJ1-2	TRBV6-1	TGTGCCAGCAGTGACCCGACAGGGGTCTATGGCTACACCTTC	CASSDPTGVYGYTF
.	.	TRBJ2-1	TRBV12-5	TGTGCTAGTGGTCCTTGGGGCTCCTACAATGAGCAGTTCTTC	CASGPWGSYNEQFF
.	TRBD2	TRBJ2-3	TRBV7-2	TGTGCCAGCAGCTTACTTACCCTGACTAGCGGGACCACAGATACGCAGTATTTT	CASSLLTLTSGTTDTQYF
few	.	TRBJ2-7	TRBV10-1	TGCGCCAGCAGTGAGACAGCAATGGCCTACGAGCAGTACTTC	CASSETAMAYEQYF
.	.	TRBJ2-3	TRBV15	TGTGCCACCAGCAGAGATTGGAGGGCCACAGATACGCAGTATTTT	CATSRDWRATDTQYF
few	TRBD2	TRBJ2-7	TRBV11-1	TGTGCCAGCAGCCCCCATGGGGGGGTAACCTACGAGCAGTACTTC	CASSPHGGVTYEQYF
many	.	TRBJ2-5	TRBV24-1	TGTGCCACCAGTGATCGGAGGGTACAAGAGACCCAGTACTTC	CATSDRRVQETQYF
.	TRBD1	TRBJ1-5	TRBV29-1	TGCAGCGTCGGTTTGGGACAGGGCAATCAGCCCCAGCATTTT	CSVGLGQGNQPQHF
.	TRBD1	TRBJ1-6	TRBV20-1	TGCAGTGCTAGAGGACAGGGGATTAGTAATTCACCCCTCCACTTT	CSARGQGISNSPLHF
few	.	TRBJ2-2	TRBV29-1	TGCAGCGTTGCCAGGACGAACACCGGGGAGCTGTTTTTT	CSVARTNTGELFF
few	TRBD1	TRBJ1-1	TRBV5-1	TGCGCCAGCAGCCCCCCCGGGACAGGGGGAGGGAACACTGAAGCTTTCTTT	CASSPPGTGGGNTEAFF
few	TRBD1	TRBJ2-7	TRBV7-6	TGTGCCAGCAGCTTAGAGGGACAGGGTTTAAACGAGCAGTACTTC	CASSLEGQGLNEQYF
few	.	TRBJ1-1	TRBV20-1	TGCAGTGCTAGTGGGTACCCTAATACATCGTGGGGCATGAACACTGAAGCTTTCTTT	CSASGYPNTSWGMNTEAFF
.	.	TRBJ1-1	TRBV4-1	TGCGCCAGCAGCCTGGGTTGGACGGTGAACACTGAAGCTTTCTTT	CASSLGWTVNTEAFF
.	.	TRBJ1-2	TRBV28	TGTGCCAGCAGTGGCTCGACAGTGGCCTATGGCTACACCTTC	CASSGSTVAYGYTF
.	TRBD1	TRBJ2-7	TRBV12-3/TRBV12-4	TGTGCCAGCAGCAATCACAGGGGGGCCTACGAGCAGTACTTC	CASSNHRGAYEQYF